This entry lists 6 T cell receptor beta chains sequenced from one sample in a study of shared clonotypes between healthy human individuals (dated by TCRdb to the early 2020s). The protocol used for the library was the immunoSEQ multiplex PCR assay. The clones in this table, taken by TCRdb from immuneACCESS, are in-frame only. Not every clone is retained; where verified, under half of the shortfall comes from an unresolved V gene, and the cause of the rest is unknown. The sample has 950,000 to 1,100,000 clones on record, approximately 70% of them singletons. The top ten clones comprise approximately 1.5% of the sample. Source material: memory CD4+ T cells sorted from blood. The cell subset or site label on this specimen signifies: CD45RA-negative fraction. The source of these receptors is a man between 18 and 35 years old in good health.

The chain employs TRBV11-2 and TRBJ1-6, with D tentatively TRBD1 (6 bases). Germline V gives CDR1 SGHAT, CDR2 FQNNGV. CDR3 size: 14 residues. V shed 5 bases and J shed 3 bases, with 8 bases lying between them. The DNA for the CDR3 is TGTGCCAGCAGCCTGGGACACTATAATTCACCCCTCCACTTT. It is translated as CASSLGHYNSPLHF.

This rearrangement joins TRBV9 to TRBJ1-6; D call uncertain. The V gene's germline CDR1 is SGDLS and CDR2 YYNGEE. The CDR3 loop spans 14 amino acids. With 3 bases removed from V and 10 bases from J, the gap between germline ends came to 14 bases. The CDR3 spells CASSAPGVRSPLHF. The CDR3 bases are TGTGCCAGCAGCGCGCCTGGCGTACGGTCACCCCTCCACTTT.

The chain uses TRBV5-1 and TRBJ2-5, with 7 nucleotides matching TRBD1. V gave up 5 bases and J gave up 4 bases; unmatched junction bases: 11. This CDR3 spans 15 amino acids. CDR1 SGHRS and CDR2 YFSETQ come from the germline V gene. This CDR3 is CASSTDPRQGETQYF. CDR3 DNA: TGCGCCAGCAGTACCGACCCGCGACAGGGAGAGACCCAGTACTTC. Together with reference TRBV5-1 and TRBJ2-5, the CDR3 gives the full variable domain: KAGVTQTPRYLIKTRGQQVTLSCSPISGHRSVSWYQQTPGQGLQFLFEYFSETQRNKGNFPGRFSGRQFSNSRSEMNVSTLELGDSALYLCASSTDPRQGETQYFGPGTRLLVL.

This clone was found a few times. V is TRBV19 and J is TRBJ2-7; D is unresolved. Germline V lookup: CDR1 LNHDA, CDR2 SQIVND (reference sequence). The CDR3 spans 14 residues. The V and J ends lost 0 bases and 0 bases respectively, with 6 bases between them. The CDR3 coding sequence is TGTGCCAGTAGTATAGAATGGCCCTCCTACGAGCAGTACTTC. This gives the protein CASSIEWPSYEQYF.

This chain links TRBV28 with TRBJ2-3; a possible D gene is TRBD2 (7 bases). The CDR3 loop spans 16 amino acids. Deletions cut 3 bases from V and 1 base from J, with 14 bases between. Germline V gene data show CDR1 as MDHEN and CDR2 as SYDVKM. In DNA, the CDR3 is TGTGCCAGCAGTTTCGGTGGGGGGGCCGGCACAGATACGCAGTATTTT. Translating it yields CASSFGGGAGTDTQYF.

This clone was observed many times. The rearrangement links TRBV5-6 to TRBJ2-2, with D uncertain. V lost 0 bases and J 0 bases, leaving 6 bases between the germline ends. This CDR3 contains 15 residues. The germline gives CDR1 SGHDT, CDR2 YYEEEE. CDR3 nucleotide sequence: TGTGCCAGCAGCTTGGAATACTCGAACACCGGGGAGCTGTTTTTT. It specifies CASSLEYSNTGELFF.